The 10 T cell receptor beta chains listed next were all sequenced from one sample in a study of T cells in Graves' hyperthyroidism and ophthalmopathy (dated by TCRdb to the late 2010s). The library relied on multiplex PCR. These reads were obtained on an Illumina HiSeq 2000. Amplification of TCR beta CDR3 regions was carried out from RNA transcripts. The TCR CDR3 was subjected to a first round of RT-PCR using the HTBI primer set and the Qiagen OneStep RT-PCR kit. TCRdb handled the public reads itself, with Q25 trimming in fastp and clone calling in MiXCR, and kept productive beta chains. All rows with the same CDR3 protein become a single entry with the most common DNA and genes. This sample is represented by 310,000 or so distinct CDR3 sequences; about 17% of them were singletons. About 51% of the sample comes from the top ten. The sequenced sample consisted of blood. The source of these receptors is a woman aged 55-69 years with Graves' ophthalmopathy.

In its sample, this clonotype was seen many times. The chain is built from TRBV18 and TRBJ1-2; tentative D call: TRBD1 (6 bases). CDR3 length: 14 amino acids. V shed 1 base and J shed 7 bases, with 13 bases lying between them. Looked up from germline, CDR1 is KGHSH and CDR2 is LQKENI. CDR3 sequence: CASSPQGGPGGYTF. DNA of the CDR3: TGTGCCAGCTCACCACAGGGGGGTCCTGGTGGCTACACCTTC.

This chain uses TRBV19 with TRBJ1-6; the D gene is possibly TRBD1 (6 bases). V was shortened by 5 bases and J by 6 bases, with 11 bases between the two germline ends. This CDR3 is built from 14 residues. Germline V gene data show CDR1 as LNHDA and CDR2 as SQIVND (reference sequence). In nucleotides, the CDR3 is TGTGCCAGTAGTGGCGACAGGATTAATTCACCCCTCCACTTT. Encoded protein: CASSGDRINSPLHF.

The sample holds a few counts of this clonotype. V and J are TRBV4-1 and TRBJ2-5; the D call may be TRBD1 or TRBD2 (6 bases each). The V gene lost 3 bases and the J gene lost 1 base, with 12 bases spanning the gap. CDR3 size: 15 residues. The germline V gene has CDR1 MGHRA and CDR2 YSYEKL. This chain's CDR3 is CASSHRLGGQETQYF. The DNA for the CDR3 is TGCGCCAGCAGCCACAGACTAGGGGGCCAAGAGACCCAGTACTTC.

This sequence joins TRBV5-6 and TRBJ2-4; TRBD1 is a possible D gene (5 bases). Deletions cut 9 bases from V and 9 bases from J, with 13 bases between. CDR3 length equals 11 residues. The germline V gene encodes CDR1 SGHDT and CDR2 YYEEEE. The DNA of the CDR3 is TGTGCCAAGGGGTCTGCGACCATTCAGTACTTC. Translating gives CAKGSATIQYF.

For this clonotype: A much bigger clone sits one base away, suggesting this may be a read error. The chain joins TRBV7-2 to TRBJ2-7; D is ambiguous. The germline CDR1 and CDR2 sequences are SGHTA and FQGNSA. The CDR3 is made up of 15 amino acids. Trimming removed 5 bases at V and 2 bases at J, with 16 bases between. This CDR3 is CASSRQPTYPYEQYF. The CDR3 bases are TGTGCCAGCAGCCGACAACCGACATATCCCTACGAGCAGTACTTC.

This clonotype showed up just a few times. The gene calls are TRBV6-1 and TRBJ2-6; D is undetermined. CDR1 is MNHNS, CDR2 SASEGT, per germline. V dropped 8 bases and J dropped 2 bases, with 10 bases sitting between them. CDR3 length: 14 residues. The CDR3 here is CASSDLTGANVLTF. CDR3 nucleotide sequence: TGTGCCAGCTCAGACCTTACTGGGGCCAACGTCCTGACTTTC.

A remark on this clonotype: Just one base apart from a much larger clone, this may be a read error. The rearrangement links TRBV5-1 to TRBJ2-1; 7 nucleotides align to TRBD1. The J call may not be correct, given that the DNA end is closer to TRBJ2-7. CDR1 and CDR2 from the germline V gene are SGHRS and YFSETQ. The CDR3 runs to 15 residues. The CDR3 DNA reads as TGCGCCAGCAGCAACACAGGGGACCCCTACAATGAGCAGTACTTC. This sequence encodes CASSNTGDPYNEQYF.

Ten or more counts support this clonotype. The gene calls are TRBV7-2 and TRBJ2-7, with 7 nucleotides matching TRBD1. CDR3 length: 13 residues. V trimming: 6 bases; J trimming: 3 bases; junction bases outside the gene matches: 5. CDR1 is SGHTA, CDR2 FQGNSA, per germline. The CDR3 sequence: CASSSDRVYEQYF. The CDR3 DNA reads TGTGCCAGCAGTTCAGACAGGGTCTACGAGCAGTACTTC.

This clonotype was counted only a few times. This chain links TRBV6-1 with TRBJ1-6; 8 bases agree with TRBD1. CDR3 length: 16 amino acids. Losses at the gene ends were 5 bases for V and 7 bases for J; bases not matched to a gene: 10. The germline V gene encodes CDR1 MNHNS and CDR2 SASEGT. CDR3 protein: CASSTRGRTGNSPLHF. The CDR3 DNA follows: TGTGCCAGCAGTACCCGGGGAAGGACAGGGAATTCACCCCTCCACTTT.

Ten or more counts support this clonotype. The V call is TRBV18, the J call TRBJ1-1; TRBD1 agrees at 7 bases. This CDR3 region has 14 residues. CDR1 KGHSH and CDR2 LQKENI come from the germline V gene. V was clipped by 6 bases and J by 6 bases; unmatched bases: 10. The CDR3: CASSPTRGDAEAFF. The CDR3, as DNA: TGTGCCAGCTCTCCTACCAGGGGGGACGCTGAAGCTTTCTTT.